This TCR beta chain was captured by sequencing in a study of vaccination and CD4 T cells after COVID-19. In its sample, this clonotype was seen a few times. What it binds is unknown. Cultured CD4+ T-cell DNA underwent Oncomine TCR Beta short-read sequencing. TCRdb passed the PCR reads through MiXCR, listing each CDR3 protein once. The sample holds 15,000 to 20,000 distinct CDR3 sequences, over 40% seen once. Germline CDR1 and CDR2: SGHVS and FQNEAQ. With 2 bases removed from V and 7 bases from J, the gap between germline ends came to 12 bases. This CDR3 is 14 amino acids long. Treatment reported: approximately nine-day PBMC culture with coronavirus spike peptide pools or control peptides (ViraFEST assay).

The TCR was taken from a human donor who received a COVID-19 vaccine. The sample in question was CD4+ T cells from blood, cultured in vitro, obtained before SARS-CoV-2 vaccination. This chain links TRBV7-8 with TRBJ1-3, with D perhaps matching TRBD1 (5 bases). CDR3 bases: TGTGCCAGCAGCTTAAGGTCCTCAGGGAACACCATATATTTT. It yields the protein CASSLRSSGNTIYF.